This note documents a single T cell receptor beta chain sequence. Its antigen is unidentified. Germline V lookup: CDR1 SEHNR, CDR2 FQNEAQ (reference sequence). This CDR3 spans 17 amino acids. This record belongs to a study of T cell clusters in autoimmune cytopenias. Overall study findings and caveats: TRB repertoire shifts in secondary cytopenia and chronic lymphocytic leukemia mostly reflected lymphoma, not autoimmunity. A dominant lymphoma-associated repertoire apparently masked the cluster-lack signature in secondary cytopenia versus chronic lymphocytic leukemia. Healthy donors had 2.5 to 3-fold more exclusive TRB clusters than active autoimmune hepatitis patients. Primary autoimmune cytopenia patients appeared to lack physiological T cell clusters present in healthy donors.

TRB was amplified by touch-down multiplex PCR, primer pools A and B combined. TCRdb reworked the multiplex PCR reads into one entry per CDR3 protein, no DNA. The listing contains around 7,000 distinct CDR3 sequences. Each sample's input was approximately 0.25 ug genomic DNA, roughly 38,000 genome equivalents. The sequenced material came from peripheral blood. The sequence was obtained from a human donor with an autoimmune cytopenia or autoimmune hepatitis (not recorded which). The chain is built from TRBV7-9 and TRBJ1-2; no DNA is available, so the TRBD1 call from TCRdb remains unchecked. Here the CDR3 reads CASSWGTGTGEGYGYTF.